This passage covers 18 T cell receptor beta chains from one sample sequenced in a study of T-cell memory formation after mild COVID-19. TCRdb analysed the 5' RACE reads with MiXCR anew, one entry per CDR3 protein. The sample yields approximately 490,000 distinct CDR3 sequences, about 20% seen once. What was sequenced was PBMCs or a T cell subset sorted from them (not recorded which). The receptors stem from an adult woman who had mild COVID-19 (a few samples of this study predate the infection). Cell type and time point are not known.

The rearrangement uses TRBV12-3 or TRBV12-4 and TRBJ2-1; D possibly matches TRBD1 or TRBD2 (5 bases each). Trimming pared 5 bases from V and 9 bases from J, leaving 11 bases between. This CDR3 has 12 residues. As DNA, the CDR3 is TGTGCCAGCAGTCCCCGGGACCCTGAGCAGTTCTTC. Its translation: CASSPRDPEQFF.

This clonotype was seen repeatedly, ten times or more. The rearrangement links TRBV5-1 to TRBJ2-2, with D tentatively TRBD1 or TRBD2 (5 bases each). CDR1 and CDR2 from the germline V gene are SGHRS and YFSETQ. V lost 1 base and J 0 bases, leaving 22 bases between the germline ends. The CDR3 has 20 residues. This chain's CDR3 is CASSLFPVDGTPANTGELFF. The CDR3 DNA follows: TGCGCCAGCAGCTTGTTTCCTGTAGACGGGACGCCCGCGAACACCGGGGAGCTGTTTTTT.

DNA of the CDR3: TGTGCCAGCAGCGCGGGACTAGCGGTGGCAGATACGCAGTATTTT. The encoded protein is CASSAGLAVADTQYF. The chain links TRBV7-9 to TRBJ2-3; TRBD2 agrees at 11 bases. The ends lost 5 bases at V and 4 bases at J; junction bases unmatched: 5. Per the germline V gene, CDR1 is SEHNR and CDR2 is FQNEAQ (reference sequence). The length of the CDR3 is 15 residues.

In this sample, this clonotype turned up many times. The chain employs TRBV29-1 and TRBJ1-3; 9 positions match TRBD1. Germline V CDR1 and CDR2: SQVTM, ANQGSEA. The CDR3 has 14 amino acids. V shed 6 bases and J 3 bases; nucleotides not matched to a gene: 6. CDR3 sequence reads: CSVRGTGYGNTIYF. The CDR3 region has the DNA TGCAGCGTGCGCGGGACAGGGTATGGAAACACCATATATTTT.

In its sample, this clonotype was seen a few times. The genes are TRBV29-1 and TRBJ2-7, with 8 nucleotides matching TRBD2. V was pared by 8 bases and J by 6 bases, with 15 bases of the junction left unmatched. The CDR3 is made up of 14 amino acids. The germline V gene has CDR1 SQVTM and CDR2 ANQGSEA. CDR3 in DNA: TGCAGCACAATGGGCCAGCGGGAGAAGGGCGAGCAGTACTTC. It specifies CSTMGQREKGEQYF.

The chain joins TRBV7-6 to TRBJ2-1; D is unresolved. The CDR3 totals 13 residues. Germline V gives CDR1 SGHVS, CDR2 FNYEAQ. V lost 3 bases and J lost 1, with 4 bases in between. For the CDR3, the DNA is TGTGCCAGCAGCTTTCAATCCTACAATGAGCAGTTCTTC. Translating it yields CASSFQSYNEQFF.

The chain employs TRBV12-3 or TRBV12-4 and TRBJ2-7, with D unclear. The CDR3 has 14 residues. Trimming cost V 1 base and J 3 bases, with 10 bases left between them. The CDR3 spells CASSLVGTSYEQYF. Here the CDR3 DNA reads TGTGCCAGCAGTTTAGTTGGCACAAGCTACGAGCAGTACTTC.

This clonotype was picked up a small number of times. This chain joins TRBV7-2 and TRBJ2-2; D call uncertain. CDR1 is SGHTA and CDR2 is FQGNSA in the germline V gene. V was trimmed by 2 bases and J by 4 bases, leaving 14 bases between them. CDR3 size: 16 residues. CDR3 nucleotides: TGTGCCAGCAGCTTACCGCCCGGTAAGGGCACCGGGGAGCTGTTTTTT. It translates to CASSLPPGKGTGELFF.

On this clonotype itself: At one end, the junction sequence differs from germline, possibly due to a read error. This chain links TRBV7-8 with TRBJ2-3; 14 positions agree with TRBD2. Germline CDR1 SGHVS, CDR2 FQNEAQ. The CDR3 has 20 amino acids. CDR3 nucleotide sequence: TGTGCCAGCAGCTTGGGAACCGGACTAGCGGGGGGCCCGTTCACATATACGCAGTATTTT. It specifies CASSLGTGLAGGPFTYTQYF.

The rearrangement links TRBV12-3 or TRBV12-4 to TRBJ2-7; D not resolved. The CDR3 covers 11 residues. V was pared by 3 bases and J by 6 bases, with 6 bases between. CDR3 sequence reads: CASSFSFEQYF. The CDR3 coding sequence is TGTGCCAGCAGTTTTAGCTTCGAGCAGTACTTC.

The V and J genes are TRBV24-1 and TRBJ2-1; 10 bases match TRBD2. V was clipped by 3 bases and J by 7 bases; unmatched bases: 8. Germline V gene lookup returns CDR1 KGHDR and CDR2 SFDVKD. The CDR3 length is 16 residues. The CDR3 nucleotides are TGTGCCACCAGTGATCAGAGCGGGGGGGCCTTGAATGAGCAGTTCTTC. It translates to CATSDQSGGALNEQFF.

The chain carries TRBV4-1 and TRBJ2-1; D might be TRBD2 (6 bases). The CDR3 is made up of 15 amino acids. Trimming stripped 3 bases from V and 5 bases from J, with 14 bases between. Germline CDR1 MGHRA, CDR2 YSYEKL. CDR3 residues: CASSQWQGLDNEQFF. CDR3 in DNA: TGCGCCAGCAGCCAGTGGCAGGGACTCGACAATGAGCAGTTCTTC.

This clonotype was counted only a few times. The chain recombines TRBV5-5 with TRBJ2-5, with TRBD1 matching over 8 bases. Trimming cost V 0 bases and J 3 bases; bases outside gene matches: 4. Germline-derived CDR1 and CDR2 are SGHKS and YYEKEE (reference sequence). This CDR3 is 15 amino acids long. The CDR3 bases are TGTGCCAGCAGCTTGGATGAGACAGGGGAAGAGACCCAGTACTTC. Translating gives CASSLDETGEETQYF.

This clonotype was counted between two and nine times. V and J are TRBV20-1 and TRBJ2-1; perhaps TRBD2 as D (6 bases). Trimming cost V 5 bases and J 8 bases, with 19 bases left between them. From germline, CDR1 is DFQATT and CDR2 SNEGSKA (reference sequence). There are 14 residues in the CDR3. The DNA for the CDR3 is TGCAGTGCTTCGAGACCTAGACTAGTATATGAGCAGTTCTTC. It is translated as CSASRPRLVYEQFF.

This chain connects TRBV20-1 to TRBJ2-1, with TRBD2 matching over 11 bases. Germline V CDR1 and CDR2: DFQATT, SNEGSKA (reference sequence). The junction had 2 bases not matched to a gene; V was cut back by 0 bases and J by 4 bases. The CDR3 is 15 residues long. CDR3 sequence reads: CSARERLAGYNEQFF. The DNA for the CDR3 is TGCAGTGCTAGAGAAAGACTAGCGGGATACAATGAGCAGTTCTTC.

This sequence joins TRBV12-3 or TRBV12-4 and TRBJ2-2; TRBD2 matches at 9 bases. The trim removed 3 bases at V and 4 bases at J, leaving 27 bases unmatched. The CDR3 covers 23 residues. For the CDR3, the DNA is TGTGCCAGCAGTTTCCTCGGACTTAATAGCGGGAGACTCCGCTCGAAGAGCACCGGGGAGCTGTTTTTT. The encoded protein is CASSFLGLNSGRLRSKSTGELFF.

This clonotype was counted a few times. The CDR3 DNA follows: TGTGCCTGGACCCCGGGACGGGGTTCCACTGAAGCTTTCTTT. This translates into CAWTPGRGSTEAFF. V usage is TRBV30 and J usage is TRBJ1-1, with D tentatively TRBD1 (5 bases). The germline V gene encodes CDR1 GTSNPN and CDR2 SVGIG (reference sequence). V dropped 4 bases and J dropped 4 bases, with 16 bases sitting between them. This CDR3 has 14 amino acids. The whole variable domain, remainder taken from reference TRBV30 and TRBJ1-1, is SQTIHQWPATLVQPVGSPLSLECTVEGTSNPNLYWYRQAAGRGLQLLFYSVGIGQISSEVPQNLSASRPQDRQFILSSKKLLLSDSGFYLCAWTPGRGSTEAFFGQGTRLTVV.

This clonotype showed up just a few times. This chain joins TRBV5-6 and TRBJ1-1; 8 nucleotides agree with TRBD1. Germline V CDR1 and CDR2: SGHDT, YYEEEE. V lost 4 bases and J lost 5; bases outside the gene matches: 10. The CDR3 is 15 amino acids. The CDR3 loop is CASSRRQGLWTEAFF. Written as DNA, the CDR3 is TGTGCCAGCAGCCGCCGACAGGGGCTTTGGACTGAAGCTTTCTTT.